These T cell receptor beta chains were read from a single sample in a study of blood T cell repertoires in COVID-19. Generated by immunoSEQ multiplex PCR, the TCRdb table keeps only in-frame clones and is missing some. The sample contains 250,000 to 300,000 clones, roughly 87% of which appear only once. The material sequenced was peripheral blood. Every receptor here comes from a woman aged 40 to 49 who had recovered from COVID-19. Both conserved end residues are part of each CDR3. The order of the fields is clone size, D gene, J gene, V gene, CDR3 protein, CDR3 DNA. A D gene is named only where the DNA matches it firmly. For some rows the clone size is stated as once, few or many, or as a class when expanded; others skip it.

few	NA	TRBJ2-5	TRBV13	CASSLVGGETQYF	TGTGCCAGCAGCTTAGTGGGAGGAGAGACCCAGTACTTC
NA	TRBD1	TRBJ2-2	TRBV2	CASSSSPGQGVGGELFF	TGTGCCAGCAGTTCTTCCCCGGGACAGGGGGTGGGCGGGGAGCTGTTTTTT
NA	NA	TRBJ1-2	TRBV2	CAGVGQGYGYTF	TGTGCCGGGGTTGGGCAGGGCTATGGCTACACCTTC
NA	NA	TRBJ1-3	TRBV11-3	CASSLYLNSGNTIYF	TGTGCCAGCAGCCTATACTTAAACTCTGGAAACACCATATATTTT
NA	TRBD1	TRBJ1-2	TRBV6-5	CASSYSPGQGYGYTF	TGTGCCAGCAGTTACTCGCCGGGACAGGGCTATGGCTACACCTTC
NA	TRBD1	TRBJ1-6	TRBV3-1/TRBV3-2	CASSRDSFNSPLHF	TGTGCCAGCAGCCGGGACAGCTTTAATTCACCCCTCCACTTT
few	NA	TRBJ1-1	TRBV5-6	CASSLTGYVAEAFF	TGTGCCAGCAGCTTGACCGGGTACGTGGCTGAAGCTTTCTTT
NA	TRBD2	TRBJ2-5	TRBV18	CASSLRGEGETQYF	TGTGCCAGCTCACTCCGAGGGGAGGGGGAGACCCAGTACTTC
NA	NA	TRBJ1-2	TRBV6-5	CASSSQGDPYGYTF	TGTGCCAGCAGTTCCCAAGGGGATCCCTATGGCTACACCTTC
NA	NA	TRBJ2-7	TRBV5-4	CASSHGGTYEQYF	TGTGCCAGCAGCCATGGGGGGACCTACGAGCAGTACTTC
few	NA	TRBJ2-3	TRBV28	CASSLMTLSTDTQYF	TGTGCCAGCAGTTTAATGACACTTAGCACAGATACGCAGTATTTT
NA	TRBD2	TRBJ2-3	TRBV5-1	CASSPGGPTDTQYF	TGCGCCAGCAGCCCGGGAGGGCCGACAGATACGCAGTATTTT
NA	TRBD1	TRBJ2-7	TRBV6-5	CASSSDRADEQYF	TGTGCCAGCAGTTCGGACAGGGCAGACGAGCAGTACTTC
NA	TRBD2	TRBJ2-1	TRBV15	CATSRATTSGSSYNEQFF	TGTGCCACCAGCAGAGCGACCACTAGCGGGAGCTCCTACAATGAGCAGTTCTTC
NA	TRBD2	TRBJ2-1	TRBV5-5	CASSLRLVLTGGPYNEQFF	TGTGCCAGCAGCCTCCGTCTCGTTCTGACGGGAGGGCCCTACAATGAGCAGTTCTTC
NA	TRBD1	TRBJ2-7	TRBV15	CATNKDRSSSYEQYF	TGTGCCACCAACAAGGACAGGTCGAGCTCCTACGAGCAGTACTTC
NA	TRBD1	TRBJ1-1	TRBV10-1	CATRSTTGAAEAFF	TGCGCCACTAGATCCACGACAGGGGCGGCTGAAGCTTTCTTT
once	NA	TRBJ1-2	TRBV30	CAWSVQGGCTF	TGTGCCTGGAGTGTACAGGGTGGCTGCACCTTC
NA	TRBD2	TRBJ2-3	TRBV2	CAVAGVNSDTQYF	TGTGCCGTAGCGGGAGTAAATTCAGATACGCAGTATTTT
NA	NA	TRBJ1-4	TRBV7-2	CASSSAVMSYEKLFF	TGTGCCAGCAGCTCCGCCGTTATGAGTTATGAAAAACTGTTTTTT
once	NA	TRBJ2-1	TRBV6-6	CASSYYTGSPYNEQFF	TGTGCCAGCAGTTACTACACGGGGAGCCCCTACAATGAGCAGTTCTTC
NA	TRBD1	TRBJ2-2	TRBV19	CASLNRGFTGELFF	TGTGCCAGTTTGAACAGGGGATTTACCGGGGAGCTGTTTTTT
NA	NA	TRBJ2-7	TRBV10-3	CAITPGWGRNEQYF	TGTGCCATCACCCCAGGGTGGGGGCGGAACGAGCAGTACTTC
few	NA	TRBJ2-1	TRBV6-2/TRBV6-3	CASSSPGLYNEQFF	TGTGCCAGCAGTTCTCCGGGACTTTACAATGAGCAGTTCTTC
NA	NA	TRBJ2-5	TRBV3-1/TRBV3-2	CASSQGLAFQETQYF	TGTGCCAGCAGCCAGGGGCTAGCGTTCCAAGAGACCCAGTACTTC
NA	NA	TRBJ1-6	TRBV6-5	CASSYSSRPPGSPLHF	TGTGCCAGCAGTTACTCGAGTCGGCCCCCGGGTTCACCCCTCCACTTT
NA	TRBD1	TRBJ1-4	TRBV7-2	CASSRGQGNEKLFF	TGTGCCAGCAGCCGCGGACAGGGTAATGAAAAACTGTTTTTT
NA	TRBD2	TRBJ2-1	TRBV24-1	CATSAHLAENNEQFF	TGTGCCACCAGTGCCCATCTAGCGGAGAACAATGAGCAGTTCTTC
NA	TRBD1	TRBJ1-4	TRBV13	CASSSRQGGEKLFF	TGTGCCAGCAGCAGCCGACAGGGCGGAGAAAAACTGTTTTTT
NA	TRBD1	TRBJ1-6	TRBV14	CASSQTGGNSPLHF	TGTGCCAGCAGCCAAACAGGGGGGAATTCACCCCTCCACTTT
NA	TRBD2	TRBJ2-5	TRBV2	CASYNPRGWETQYF	TGTGCCAGCTACAACCCGCGGGGGTGGGAGACCCAGTACTTC
few	NA	TRBJ1-1	TRBV15	CATRGGRVGEAFF	TGTGCCACCAGGGGCGGGAGGGTTGGTGAAGCTTTCTTT
once	TRBD2	TRBJ2-7	TRBV19	CASSSGGGFSYEQYF	TGTGCCAGTAGTTCTGGCGGGGGGTTCTCCTACGAGCAGTACTTC
many	NA	TRBJ1-1	TRBV7-9	CASSQDRANTEAFF	TGTGCCAGCAGCCAGGACAGAGCGAACACTGAAGCTTTCTTT
NA	NA	TRBJ1-2	TRBV5-4	CASSLPRGGSYGYTF	TGTGCCAGCAGCTTGCCTCGGGGAGGGAGCTATGGCTACACCTTC
once	TRBD1	TRBJ1-1	TRBV7-3	CASSGQAGTEAFF	TGTGCCAGCAGCGGACAGGCCGGCACTGAAGCTTTCTTT
NA	TRBD2	TRBJ2-1	TRBV5-1	CASSPRTSGGSYNEQFF	TGCGCCAGCAGCCCGAGGACTAGCGGGGGCTCCTACAATGAGCAGTTCTTC
few	NA	TRBJ2-2	TRBV5-1	CASSQQGGAGELFF	TGCGCCAGCAGCCAACAGGGTGGCGCCGGGGAGCTGTTTTTT
NA	TRBD1	TRBJ2-7	TRBV4-1	CASSPRQGPYEQYF	TGCGCCAGCAGCCCTCGACAGGGTCCCTACGAGCAGTACTTC
NA	NA	TRBJ2-5	TRBV27	CASSRSHRDETQYF	TGTGCCAGCAGTAGGTCCCACAGGGATGAGACCCAGTACTTC
NA	TRBD2	TRBJ2-1	TRBV25-1	CASSGRGALQEQFF	TGTGCCAGCAGTGGGCGGGGGGCCCTCCAGGAGCAGTTCTTC
NA	NA	TRBJ2-1	TRBV11-2	CASSSPNEQFF	TGTGCCAGCAGCTCCCCTAATGAGCAGTTCTTC
NA	TRBD1	TRBJ2-7	TRBV7-6	CASSLGQAVGSEQYF	TGTGCCAGCAGCCTCGGACAGGCGGTGGGATCCGAGCAGTACTTC
NA	TRBD2	TRBJ2-5	TRBV5-1	CASQMTSGRLETQYF	TGCGCCAGTCAAATGACTAGCGGGAGGTTGGAGACCCAGTACTTC
NA	NA	TRBJ2-3	TRBV7-6	CASSGQMGGLDTQYF	TGTGCCAGCAGCGGCCAGATGGGGGGTCTCGATACGCAGTATTTT
NA	NA	TRBJ1-2	TRBV14	CASSHARTAPIFYGYTF	TGTGCCAGCAGCCACGCCCGGACAGCACCGATATTCTATGGCTACACCTTC